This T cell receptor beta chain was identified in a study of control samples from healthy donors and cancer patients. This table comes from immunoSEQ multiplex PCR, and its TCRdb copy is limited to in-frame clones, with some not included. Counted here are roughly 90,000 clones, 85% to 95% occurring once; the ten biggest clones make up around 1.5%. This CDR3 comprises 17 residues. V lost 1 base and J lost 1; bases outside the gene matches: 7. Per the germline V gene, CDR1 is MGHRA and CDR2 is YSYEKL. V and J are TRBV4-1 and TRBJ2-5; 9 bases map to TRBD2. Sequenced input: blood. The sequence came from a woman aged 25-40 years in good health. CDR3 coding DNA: TGCGCCAGCAGCCAAGCGCCCATGACTAGCGGCCAAGAGACCCAGTACTTC. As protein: CASSQAPMTSGQETQYF.